This entry lists 31 T cell receptor beta chains sequenced from one sample in a study of CD4+ T cells in melanoma. The method was immunoSEQ multiplex PCR; TCRdb's version includes in-frame clones alone and lacks a portion of them. In the table there are under 6,500 clones, about 70% of which are singletons. Sequenced input: cells from a culture (not recorded whether cultured in vitro). Receptors were obtained from a human donor with melanoma.

This chain links TRBV28 with TRBJ1-2, with D uncertain. The CDR3 runs 17 residues. Germline CDR1 is MDHEN and CDR2 is SYDVKM. V lost 7 bases, J lost 4 bases, and 25 bases lay in between. The CDR3 loop reads CASIPFSPVATGYGYTF. The CDR3 coding sequence is TGTGCCAGCATTCCTTTCAGTCCCGTGGCGACGGGCTATGGCTACACCTTC.

In its sample, this clone ranks as medium-sized. The V call is TRBV7-9, the J call TRBJ2-5, with D possibly matching TRBD2 (5 bases). Trimming shortened V by 5 bases and J by 0 bases, and 13 bases separated the two germline ends. This CDR3 is built from 15 residues. CDR1 is SEHNR and CDR2 is FQNEAQ in the germline V gene (reference sequence). DNA of the CDR3: TGTGCCAGCAGCGGTCGACTCGGGGACCAAGAGACCCAGTACTTC. Protein sequence: CASSGRLGDQETQYF.

The chain is built from TRBV7-9 and TRBJ1-1; no definite D call. With 5 bases removed from V and 0 bases from J, the gap between germline ends came to 10 bases. CDR1 SEHNR and CDR2 FQNEAQ come from the germline V gene (reference sequence). The length of the CDR3 is 14 residues. In nucleotides, the CDR3 is TGTGCCAGCAGCCCCCGCGGACTGAACACTGAAGCTTTCTTT. Translating it yields CASSPRGLNTEAFF. The variable domain in full, completed from reference TRBV7-9 and TRBJ1-1, reads DTGVSQNPRHKITKRGQNVTFRCDPISEHNRLYWYRQTLGQGPEFLTYFQNEAQLEKSRLLSDRFSAERPKGSFSTLEIQRTEQGDSAMYLCASSPRGLNTEAFFGQGTRLTVV.

This chain joins TRBV24-1 and TRBJ2-5, with TRBD1 matching 11 bases. This CDR3 comprises 15 residues. The germline V gene encodes CDR1 KGHDR and CDR2 SFDVKD. With 3 bases clipped from V and 5 bases from J, the junction kept 4 bases outside the gene matches. CDR3 sequence reads: CATSDVGQGGETQYF. The DNA for the CDR3 is TGTGCCACCAGTGATGTGGGACAGGGGGGGGAGACCCAGTACTTC.

The genes are TRBV7-9 and TRBJ1-2, with D possibly matching TRBD1 (6 bases). This CDR3 has 13 amino acids. V was cut by 6 bases and J by 1 base, with 9 bases left in between. Germline V gene sequence: CDR1 SEHNR, CDR2 FQNEAQ (reference sequence). The CDR3 region has the DNA TGTGCCAGCAGGAAGGACAGTAACTATGGCTACACCTTC. Amino acid sequence: CASRKDSNYGYTF.

The chain is built from TRBV2 and TRBJ2-7; no firm D call. The CDR3 totals 12 residues. CDR1 SNHLY and CDR2 FYNNEI come from the germline V gene. The V gene lost 8 bases and the J gene lost 4 bases, with 12 bases spanning the gap. DNA of the CDR3: TGTGCCAGCTCAGGACCGTCGTACGAGCAGTACTTC. It is translated as CASSGPSYEQYF. The full variable domain, rest sourced from reference TRBV2 and TRBJ2-7, is EPEVTQTPSHQVTQMGQEVILRCVPISNHLYFYWYRQILGQKVEFLVSFYNNEISEKSEIFDDQFSVERPDGSNFTLKIRSTKLEDSAMYFCASSGPSYEQYFGPGTRLTVT.

CDR3 protein: CASSRGPADTQYF. For the CDR3, the DNA is TGCGCCAGCAGCCGGGGTCCCGCCGATACGCAGTATTTT. The chain is built from TRBV4-1 and TRBJ2-3; D ambiguous. With 4 bases removed from V and 6 bases from J, the gap between germline ends came to 11 bases. Germline V gives CDR1 MGHRA, CDR2 YSYEKL. The CDR3 runs 13 residues.

This clone turned up a few times. The chain couples TRBV7-2 to TRBJ2-5; TRBD1 agrees at 9 bases. Germline loops: CDR1 SGHTA, CDR2 FQGNSA. The CDR3 loop spans 13 amino acids. The junction had 3 bases not matched to a gene; V was cut back by 6 bases and J by 4 bases. CDR3 residues: CASSRTGAETQYF. The CDR3 nucleotides read TGTGCCAGCAGTCGGACAGGGGCAGAGACCCAGTACTTC.

CDR3: CASRPQGAKLYGYTF. CDR3 DNA: TGTGCCAGCAGACCACAGGGGGCTAAACTCTATGGCTACACCTTC. This sequence joins TRBV7-9 and TRBJ1-2; 9 bases are a match to TRBD1. Germline V lookup: CDR1 SEHNR, CDR2 FQNEAQ (reference sequence). Germline trimming cut 6 bases from V and 4 bases from J; bases unmatched to any gene: 9. The CDR3 consists of 15 residues.

The V and J genes are TRBV29-1 and TRBJ2-2; tentative D call: TRBD1 (5 bases). Germline-derived CDR1 and CDR2 are SQVTM and ANQGSEA. The CDR3 covers 13 residues. V gave up 5 bases and J gave up 0 bases, with 7 bases separating them. The CDR3 nucleotides read TGCAGCGTTAAGGGGACGAACACCGGGGAGCTGTTTTTT. Translating it yields CSVKGTNTGELFF.

The V and J genes are TRBV5-8 and TRBJ2-1; possibly TRBD1 for D (6 bases). Trimming stripped 4 bases from V and 7 bases from J, with 18 bases between. The CDR3 runs 15 residues. From germline, CDR1 is SGHTS and CDR2 YDEGEE. CDR3 sequence: CASSAYRAKKNEQFF. CDR3 bases: TGTGCCAGCAGCGCATACAGGGCGAAGAAGAATGAGCAGTTCTTC.

The chain recombines TRBV19 with TRBJ2-2; 8 bases agree with TRBD1. Trimming took 5 bases from V and 6 from J; bases not matched to a gene: 2. This CDR3 contains 13 residues. Germline-derived CDR1 and CDR2 are LNHDA and SQIVND (reference sequence). CDR3 region: CASSPRGPGELFF. Written as DNA, the CDR3 is TGTGCCAGTAGTCCCAGGGGGCCCGGGGAGCTGTTTTTT.

V gene TRBV4-3 combines with J gene TRBJ2-3; tentatively, D is TRBD1 (6 bases). The CDR3 covers 19 residues. The ends were cut back, 0 bases at V and 4 bases at J, with 23 bases in the middle. Germline-derived CDR1 and CDR2 are LGHNA and YSLEER. CDR3 residues: CASSQDGGRGHVSADTQYF. The CDR3 DNA sequence: TGCGCCAGCAGCCAAGATGGGGGAAGGGGACACGTAAGCGCAGATACGCAGTATTTT.

This chain links TRBV19 with TRBJ2-2; a possible D gene is TRBD2 (7 bases). The V end was cut by 3 bases, the J end by 6 bases, with 14 bases between. The CDR3 contains 15 residues. Germline loops: CDR1 LNHDA, CDR2 SQIVND (reference sequence). The CDR3 DNA follows: TGTGCCAGTAGTATTCGGGGGGCGAGGGCCGGGGAGCTGTTTTTT. Protein product: CASSIRGARAGELFF.

There are a few counts of this clone. The chain employs TRBV10-3 and TRBJ1-5; the D gene is possibly TRBD1 (6 bases). Germline V gene lookup returns CDR1 ENHRY and CDR2 SYGVKD. The germline V and J ends were trimmed by 4 bases and 2 bases, with 15 bases remaining between them. The CDR3 is made up of 16 amino acids. CDR3 protein: CAISGATGSGNQPQHF. For the CDR3, the DNA is TGTGCCATCAGTGGTGCCACAGGGTCGGGCAATCAGCCCCAGCATTTT.

This clone is deemed medium-sized (0.01 to 0.1%). The rearrangement uses TRBV4-3 and TRBJ1-1; D unresolved. Trimming took off 1 base at V and 1 base at J, with 4 bases between the two ends. Germline CDR1 LGHNA, CDR2 YSLEER. CDR3 size: 13 residues. CDR3: CASSQAGNTEAFF. Written as DNA, the CDR3 is TGCGCCAGCAGCCAAGCTGGGAACACTGAAGCTTTCTTT.

This clone was observed a few times. The J gene is TRBJ1-6, the V gene TRBV7-8, with D unresolved. Germline V gives CDR1 SGHVS, CDR2 FQNEAQ. Trimming pared 1 base from V and 7 bases from J, leaving 8 bases between. The CDR3 totals 14 residues. In DNA, the CDR3 is TGTGCCAGCAGCTTAGAATCCGGGAATTCACCCCTCCACTTT. The encoded protein is CASSLESGNSPLHF.

The chain carries TRBV23-1 and TRBJ1-1; D gene unclear. TRBV23-1 is an open reading frame whose function is uncertain. The CDR3 spans 12 residues. The V gene lost 3 bases and the J gene lost 3 bases, with 5 bases spanning the gap. This CDR3 is CASSHQDTEAFF. CDR3 nucleotide sequence: TGCGCCAGCAGTCATCAGGACACTGAAGCTTTCTTT.

This clone came up a few times. This sequence joins TRBV29-1 and TRBJ1-1, with D unclear. The germline gives CDR1 SQVTM, CDR2 ANQGSEA. With 7 bases removed from V and 4 bases from J, the gap between germline ends came to 13 bases. The CDR3 has 12 amino acids. The CDR3 nucleotides are TGCAGCGCCTTGATGGAAGCCACTGAAGCTTTCTTT. It is translated as CSALMEATEAFF.

This chain connects TRBV4-2 to TRBJ2-1, with 12 nucleotides matching TRBD2. Germline-derived CDR1 and CDR2 are LGHNA and YNFKEQ. The CDR3 is made up of 17 amino acids. Germline trimming cut 0 bases from V and 6 bases from J; bases unmatched to any gene: 6. This CDR3 reads CASSQEASGGALNEQFF. DNA of the CDR3: TGTGCCAGCAGCCAAGAGGCTAGCGGGGGGGCCCTCAATGAGCAGTTCTTC.

The chain has TRBV6-5 and TRBJ2-4, with 7 bases fitting TRBD2. V trimming: 2 bases; J trimming: 6 bases; junction bases outside the gene matches: 1. This CDR3 contains 13 residues. Per the germline V gene, CDR1 is MNHEY and CDR2 is SVGAGI. The DNA of the CDR3 is TGTGCCAGCAGTTACGGGGAGGGAAACATTCAGTACTTC. It translates to CASSYGEGNIQYF.

The chain is built from TRBV5-6 and TRBJ1-5; the D is unclear. This CDR3 comprises 14 residues. V lost 0 bases, J lost 4 bases, and 8 bases lay in between. CDR1 is SGHDT, CDR2 YYEEEE, per germline. CDR3 loop: CASSLGGMNQPQHF. As DNA, the CDR3 is TGTGCCAGCAGCTTGGGAGGGATGAATCAGCCCCAGCATTTT.

The chain links TRBV10-3 to TRBJ2-3; 8 bases are a match to TRBD2. This CDR3 region has 19 residues. The ends lost 0 bases at V and 2 bases at J; junction bases unmatched: 13. In germline, CDR1 is ENHRY, CDR2 SYGVKD. The CDR3 spells CAISESSRMSAGATDTQYF. CDR3 DNA: TGTGCCATCAGTGAGTCTTCCAGAATGTCAGCGGGGGCCACAGATACGCAGTATTTT.

The J gene is TRBJ2-7, the V gene TRBV6-5; perhaps TRBD2 as D (6 bases). The germline V gene encodes CDR1 MNHEY and CDR2 SVGAGI. Trimming took 5 bases from V and 5 from J, leaving 7 bases between them. This CDR3 is 11 amino acids long. The CDR3 spells CASSPGDEQYF. The CDR3 DNA follows: TGTGCCAGCAGTCCGGGGGACGAGCAGTACTTC.

The chain joins TRBV10-3 to TRBJ1-6, with TRBD1 identical over 7 bases. The CDR3 loop spans 15 amino acids. Trimming removed 3 bases from V and 8 bases from J; junction bases left unmatched: 7. Germline values: CDR1 ENHRY, CDR2 SYGVKD. The CDR3 loop reads CAISEGTVQHSPLHF. The CDR3 DNA sequence: TGTGCCATCAGTGAAGGGACAGTGCAGCATTCACCCCTCCACTTT.

V is TRBV7-9 and J is TRBJ2-1; 7 bases align to TRBD1. Losses at the gene ends were 3 bases for V and 2 bases for J; bases not matched to a gene: 4. CDR1 and CDR2 from the germline V gene are SEHNR and FQNEAQ (reference sequence). The CDR3 loop spans 15 amino acids. CDR3 residues: CASSFRQGTYNEQFF. In DNA, the CDR3 is TGTGCCAGCAGCTTTCGACAGGGCACCTACAATGAGCAGTTCTTC.

This chain joins TRBV5-1 and TRBJ2-1, with TRBD1 as a possible D gene (7 bases). The V end was cut by 0 bases, the J end by 4 bases, with 11 bases between. The CDR3 runs to 15 residues. Per germline, CDR1 SGHRS and CDR2 YFSETQ. This CDR3 reads CASSLAQGRYNEQFF. The CDR3 DNA reads TGCGCCAGCAGCTTGGCACAGGGGAGGTACAATGAGCAGTTCTTC.

This sequence joins TRBV2 and TRBJ2-5, with a possible D match to TRBD2 (5 bases). Germline V gene data show CDR1 as SNHLY and CDR2 as FYNNEI. V was shortened by 6 bases and J by 5 bases, with 13 bases between the two germline ends. This CDR3 has 13 amino acids. The CDR3 here is CASSLLGAETQYF. DNA for the CDR3: TGTGCCAGCAGCTTACTAGGAGCGGAGACCCAGTACTTC. Based on the CDR3 plus reference TRBV2 and TRBJ2-5, the full variable domain is EPEVTQTPSHQVTQMGQEVILRCVPISNHLYFYWYRQILGQKVEFLVSFYNNEISEKSEIFDDQFSVERPDGSNFTLKIRSTKLEDSAMYFCASSLLGAETQYFGPGTRLLVL.

The chain carries TRBV7-8 and TRBJ2-2; D ambiguous. The length of the CDR3 is 13 residues. Germline V gene lookup returns CDR1 SGHVS and CDR2 FQNEAQ. Trimming took off 1 base at V and 10 bases at J, with 10 bases between the two ends. The CDR3 reads CASSLEGAVELFF. CDR3 DNA: TGTGCCAGCAGCTTAGAAGGAGCCGTGGAGCTGTTTTTT. Drawing the rest from reference TRBV7-8 and TRBJ2-2, the complete variable domain is GAGVSQSPRYKVAKRGQDVALRCDPISGHVSLFWYQQALGQGPEFLTYFQNEAQLDKSGLPSDRFFAERPEGSVSTLKIQRTQQEDSAVYLCASSLEGAVELFFGEGSRLTVL.

This chain joins TRBV19 and TRBJ2-1; 9 bases are a match to TRBD2. The ends lost 5 bases at V and 3 bases at J; junction bases unmatched: 5. This CDR3 contains 15 residues. Germline CDR1 LNHDA, CDR2 SQIVND (reference sequence). CDR3 in amino acids: CASSYSSGDYNEQFF. CDR3 DNA: TGTGCCAGTAGTTACTCTAGCGGGGACTACAATGAGCAGTTCTTC.

The chain uses TRBV7-3 and TRBJ2-5; D ambiguous. The CDR3 loop spans 13 amino acids. Looked up from germline, CDR1 is SGHTA and CDR2 is FQGTGA. The V end was cut by 2 bases, the J end by 2 bases, with 6 bases between. The CDR3 is CASSLQGQETQYF. The CDR3, as DNA: TGTGCCAGCAGCTTACAAGGGCAAGAGACCCAGTACTTC.